This TCR beta chain stems from a study of CD8 T cells in Susac syndrome. Random hexamers were used to reverse transcribe about 0.45 to 1 ug of RNA. Using its own MiXCR run on the immunoSEQ multiplex PCR reads, TCRdb lists one record per CDR3 protein. The sample has some 150,000 distinct CDR3 sequences, nearly 97% seen once. Trimming left V 4 bases short and J 7 bases short, with 11 bases between. The CDR3 consists of 13 residues. The germline gives CDR1 MNHEY, CDR2 SMNVEV (reference sequence). The chain couples TRBV27 to TRBJ2-1; TRBD2 might be the D (5 bases). This receptor was obtained from a human donor with multiple sclerosis. Sequenced sample: CD8+ T cells from PBMCs. CDR3 in amino acids: CASSWKRDNEQFF. The CDR3 DNA is TGTGCCAGCAGTTGGAAGAGGGATAATGAGCAGTTCTTC.